A selection of T cell receptor beta chains follows, all from one sample in a study of response to subunit inactivated influenza vaccine. Via MiXCR, TCRdb re-called the RT-PCR reads, giving one row per CDR3 protein. Of fewer than 650,000 distinct CDR3 sequences in the sample, 10% to 15% were seen once. Sample: PBMCs from blood, taken 45 days after vaccination. The receptors originated from a man aged 50 or older who received an inactivated influenza vaccine. CDR3s include the opening cysteine and the closing phenylalanine or tryptophan. The order of the fields is V gene, D gene, clone size, J gene, CDR3 protein, CDR3 DNA. The D gene is left open where the match is weak. The size of a clone is reported for some rows only, either as once, few or many, or as a class for expanded clones.

V gene: TRBV5-1
D gene: TRBD1
clone size: -
J gene: TRBJ1-2
CDR3 protein: CASRSGTGGYGYTF
CDR3 DNA: TGCGCCAGCAGATCCGGGACAGGCGGCTATGGCTACACCTTC

V gene: TRBV2
D gene: -
clone size: -
J gene: TRBJ2-4
CDR3 protein: CASSVGGYKNIQYF
CDR3 DNA: TGTGCCAGCAGTGTAGGAGGCTACAAAAACATTCAGTACTTC

V gene: TRBV5-1
D gene: -
clone size: many
J gene: TRBJ1-4
CDR3 protein: CASSLREGDEKLFF
CDR3 DNA: TGCGCCAGCAGCCTCAGGGAAGGGGATGAAAAACTGTTTTTT

V gene: TRBV7-2
D gene: -
clone size: -
J gene: TRBJ1-5
CDR3 protein: CASSLGGVGQPLHF
CDR3 DNA: TGTGCCAGCAGCTTAGGAGGGGTTGGGCAGCCCCTGCATTTT

V gene: TRBV29-1
D gene: -
clone size: -
J gene: TRBJ1-1
CDR3 protein: CSVYDTEAFF
CDR3 DNA: TGCAGCGTTTACGACACTGAAGCTTTCTTT

V gene: TRBV7-2
D gene: TRBD1
clone size: -
J gene: TRBJ2-7
CDR3 protein: CASSLGQGIHEQYF
CDR3 DNA: TGTGCCAGCAGCCTGGGACAGGGGATCCACGAGCAGTACTTC

V gene: TRBV7-2
D gene: -
clone size: few
J gene: TRBJ2-7
CDR3 protein: CASSPRGRDPDYEQYF
CDR3 DNA: TGTGCCAGCAGCCCCCGGGGGCGGGACCCCGACTACGAGCAGTACTTC

V gene: TRBV4-3
D gene: -
clone size: -
J gene: TRBJ2-1
CDR3 protein: CASSRGGGDSSYNEQFF
CDR3 DNA: TGCGCCAGCAGCCGGGGGGGCGGGGACAGCTCCTACAATGAGCAGTTCTTC

V gene: TRBV7-9
D gene: -
clone size: few
J gene: TRBJ2-3
CDR3 protein: CASSWGVDTQYF
CDR3 DNA: TGTGCCAGCAGCTGGGGGGTAGATACGCAGTATTTT

V gene: TRBV7-9
D gene: -
clone size: -
J gene: TRBJ2-1
CDR3 protein: CASSFFGLSGNEQFF
CDR3 DNA: TGTGCCAGCAGCTTTTTTGGACTCAGTGGGAATGAGCAGTTCTTC

V gene: TRBV7-2
D gene: -
clone size: few
J gene: TRBJ2-5
CDR3 protein: CASSLGGGVLETQYF
CDR3 DNA: TGTGCCAGCAGCTTAGGAGGTGGGGTCTTAGAGACCCAGTACTTC

V gene: TRBV5-1
D gene: -
clone size: few
J gene: TRBJ2-3
CDR3 protein: CASSLEAVVGRSTDTQYF
CDR3 DNA: TGCGCCAGCAGCTTGGAAGCCGTCGTCGGTCGCTCCACAGATACGCAGTATTTT

V gene: TRBV20-1
D gene: TRBD2
clone size: few
J gene: TRBJ2-1
CDR3 protein: CSARDSTSGGRNEQFF
CDR3 DNA: TGCAGTGCTAGAGATTCGACTAGCGGGGGACGAAATGAGCAGTTCTTC

V gene: TRBV7-2
D gene: -
clone size: few
J gene: TRBJ2-3
CDR3 protein: CASSLGRVATDTQYF
CDR3 DNA: TGTGCCAGCAGCTTAGGGAGGGTGGCCACAGATACGCAGTATTTT

V gene: TRBV20-1
D gene: -
clone size: few
J gene: TRBJ2-7
CDR3 protein: CSVQDYSYEQYF
CDR3 DNA: TGCAGTGTTCAGGACTACTCCTACGAGCAGTACTTC

V gene: TRBV20-1
D gene: TRBD1
clone size: many
J gene: TRBJ2-7
CDR3 protein: CSARRPVTGSKSYEQYF
CDR3 DNA: TGCAGTGCGCGACGGCCGGTGACAGGGAGTAAATCCTACGAGCAGTACTTC

V gene: TRBV20-1
D gene: TRBD2
clone size: -
J gene: TRBJ2-7
CDR3 protein: CSANRWRESRDQYF
CDR3 DNA: TGCAGTGCTAACAGGTGGCGGGAGTCGCGCGATCAGTACTTC

V gene: TRBV7-9
D gene: TRBD1
clone size: few
J gene: TRBJ2-1
CDR3 protein: CASSSFMGDSSYNEQFF
CDR3 DNA: TGTGCCAGCAGCTCTTTTATGGGGGACAGCTCCTACAATGAGCAGTTCTTC

V gene: TRBV20-1
D gene: TRBD1
clone size: many
J gene: TRBJ2-7
CDR3 protein: CSASRGRSYEQYF
CDR3 DNA: TGCAGTGCTAGCAGGGGGCGGTCCTACGAGCAGTACTTC

V gene: TRBV6-1
D gene: TRBD1
clone size: few
J gene: TRBJ2-1
CDR3 protein: CASSEQGQVMFGEQFF
CDR3 DNA: TGTGCCAGCAGTGAACAGGGACAGGTAATGTTTGGGGAGCAGTTCTTC

V gene: TRBV6-1
D gene: TRBD1
clone size: -
J gene: TRBJ2-7
CDR3 protein: CASSPPRTGESEQYF
CDR3 DNA: TGTGCCAGCAGCCCTCCCCGGACAGGGGAAAGCGAGCAGTACTTC

V gene: TRBV7-2
D gene: -
clone size: few
J gene: TRBJ1-4
CDR3 protein: CASSGQRAEKLFF
CDR3 DNA: TGTGCCAGCAGCGGACAGCGTGCCGAAAAACTGTTTTTT

V gene: TRBV29-1
D gene: -
clone size: many
J gene: TRBJ2-1
CDR3 protein: CSVEDHIRGPYNEQFF
CDR3 DNA: TGCAGCGTTGAAGACCACATCAGGGGACCCTACAATGAGCAGTTCTTC

V gene: TRBV7-2
D gene: -
clone size: many
J gene: TRBJ2-3
CDR3 protein: CASSYGDTQYF
CDR3 DNA: TGTGCCAGCTCTTACGGAGATACGCAGTATTTT